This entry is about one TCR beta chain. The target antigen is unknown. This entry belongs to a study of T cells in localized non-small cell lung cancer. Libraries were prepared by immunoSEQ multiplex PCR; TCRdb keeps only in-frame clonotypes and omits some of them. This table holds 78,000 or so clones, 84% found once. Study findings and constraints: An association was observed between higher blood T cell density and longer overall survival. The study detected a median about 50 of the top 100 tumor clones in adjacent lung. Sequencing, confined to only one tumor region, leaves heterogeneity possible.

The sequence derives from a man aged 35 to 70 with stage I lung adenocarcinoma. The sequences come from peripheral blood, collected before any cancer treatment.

The CDR3 spells CASSVSGLSTDTQYF. As DNA, the CDR3 is TGTGCCAGCAGCGTTAGCGGACTGAGCACAGATACGCAGTATTTT. This chain links TRBV27 with TRBJ2-3; D is perhaps TRBD2 (6 bases). This CDR3 is built from 15 residues. CDR1 MNHEY and CDR2 SMNVEV come from the germline V gene (reference sequence). V shed 6 bases and J shed 0 bases, with 13 bases lying between them.